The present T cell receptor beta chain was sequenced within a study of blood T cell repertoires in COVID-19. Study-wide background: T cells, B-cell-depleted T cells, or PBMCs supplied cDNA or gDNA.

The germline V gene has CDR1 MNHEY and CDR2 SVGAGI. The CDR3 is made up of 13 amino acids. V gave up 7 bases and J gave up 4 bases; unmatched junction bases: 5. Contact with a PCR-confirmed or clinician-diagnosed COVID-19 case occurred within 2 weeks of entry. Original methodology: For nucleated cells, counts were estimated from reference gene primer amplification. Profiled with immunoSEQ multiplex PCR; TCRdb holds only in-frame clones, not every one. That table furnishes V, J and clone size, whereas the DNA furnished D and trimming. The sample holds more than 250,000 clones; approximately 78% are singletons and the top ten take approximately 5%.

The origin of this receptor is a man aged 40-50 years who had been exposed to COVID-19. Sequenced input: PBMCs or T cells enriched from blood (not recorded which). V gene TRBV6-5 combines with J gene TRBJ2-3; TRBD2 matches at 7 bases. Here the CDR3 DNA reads TGTGCCAGCAACGTCGGGGGGTCAGATACGCAGTATTTT. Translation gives CASNVGGSDTQYF.